This T cell receptor (beta chain) appears in the sequencing data of a study of regulatory T cells in long-lasting Graves disease. Background on the study: Graves' patients who were just diagnosed had used antithyroid drugs for under 3 months.

Germline CDR1 reads KGHSH; CDR2 reads LQKENI. Trimming cost V 6 bases and J 4 bases; bases outside gene matches: 8. The CDR3 consists of 15 residues. Libraries of TCR beta came from iRepertoire HTBI primers plus Arm-PCR of CDR3 regions. TCRdb re-analysed the multiplex PCR reads in MiXCR, keeping a single row per CDR3 protein. The sample includes 250,000 to 300,000 distinct CDR3 sequences, around a sixth of them seen just once. The time point is: newly diagnosed GD, antithyroid drugs for less than 3 months. The TCR library used RNA extracted from PBMCs. A further study also used this sample, focusing on T cells in Graves' hyperthyroidism and ophthalmopathy.

The chain recombines TRBV18 with TRBJ2-3, with 9 nucleotides matching TRBD2. The sequence came from a woman younger than 45 with Graves disease. Sequences were derived from peripheral blood mononuclear cells (PBMCs), sampled at new diagnosis, from a patient treated with antithyroid drugs. The CDR3 nucleotides are TGTGCCAGCTCCCCCCCGCGGGGGGGCGCAGATACGCAGTATTTT. Residues: CASSPPRGGADTQYF.